This T cell receptor (beta chain) was recorded in a study of blood T cell repertoires in COVID-19 (dated by TCRdb to the early 2020s). Background on the whole study: The collaborator samples originated in the United States, Italy and Spain and spanned the acute and convalescent phases of COVID-19. The samples were drawn from the first 160 participants of the ongoing ImmuneRACE study and from roughly 1,300 subjects provided by 6 global collaborators. HLA class I and class II types, where available, came from metadata supplied by the sample provider rather than from assay-based typing. Nearly every sample came with metadata listing a de-identified subject ID, COVID-19 status, age in years and sex. The material from the prospective study consisted of cDNA or gDNA derived from T cells, B-cell-depleted T cells, or PBMCs. The repertoires were released in a freely available public database meant as a resource for research on the immune response to SARS-CoV-2. Deeply sampled blood TCRbeta repertoires from subjects exposed to, actively infected with, or recovered from COVID-19 were included in the dataset. Overall results and qualifications from the work: How much clinical and demographic metadata was included differed by source and by participant, and the metadata was provided uncurated.

This clone appeared a few times. What this receptor recognizes is not known. No quality values exist for individual bases; no much larger clone is one base distant. The germline V gene (reference sequence) provides CDR1 LNHDA and CDR2 SQIVND. The CDR3, from cysteine to phenylalanine, totals 14 residues. Kept here is only the CDR3 DNA, which spans 42 bases and is read in frame from base 1. Germline trimming amounts to 3 bases on V and 4 bases on J, with 3 as the count of junction bases outside the gene matches. Participants in the prospective study were enrolled through a virtual design, were aged roughly 18 to 90 years, and lived in fewer than 30 United States geographic areas. In the prospective study, cohorts were assigned on the basis of participant-reported clinical history obtained from a screening survey and a study questionnaire. ImmuneRACE Cohort 3 recovered participants were defined by two consecutive negative NP/OP PCR tests, healthcare professional clearance, or symptom resolution. Mobile phlebotomists in the prospective study collected whole blood, serum and a nasopharyngeal or oropharyngeal swab from every participant. Prospective study participants could optionally give additional blood draws and questionnaires over an approximately two-month period. Blood samples from the prospective study were shipped frozen or at room temperature prior to DNA extraction.

The immunoSEQ Assay, a bias-controlled multiplex PCR, was used to amplify TCRbeta CDR3 regions from genomic DNA. As for how the authors treated the data: Within the assay, amplification of reference gene primers was used to estimate how many nucleated cells each sample contained. To quantify the absolute abundance of each unique TCRbeta CDR3 rearrangement, sequence reads were collapsed and filtered. For each sample, productive Simpson clonality was calculated as the square root of Simpson's diversity index over productive rearrangements. Here the immuneACCESS table is served through TCRdb, limited to in-frame sequences with V and J called. Missing clones are a known gap in these copies; in checked studies unresolved V genes cover under half, and the rest lacks a known reason. Clonal size and the V and J genes are those of that table, whereas D and trimming came from the DNA. The sample includes around 500,000 clones, with 88% observed a single time. The ten most abundant clones make up about 1.7% of the sample.

The receptor was derived from a woman between 40 and 55 years old who had recovered from COVID-19. This chain is built from TRBV19 and TRBJ2-1, and TRBD2 matches 7 of the central bases. Sequences were obtained from PBMCs or T cells enriched from blood (not recorded which). The DNA sequence is as follows: TGTGCCAGTAGTATTAGCGGGTTTTACAATGAGCAGTTCTTC. This gives the protein CASSISGFYNEQFF.